This entry describes one T cell receptor (beta chain). The data derive from a study of blood T cells in healthy people across ages. The authors ran a second PCR of roughly 6 to 12 cycles using a sample-barcoded 5' primer and a J-beta primer mix. TCRdb processed the 5' RACE reads anew with MiXCR; each CDR3 protein has one entry. The table records 600,000 to 850,000 distinct CDR3 sequences, roughly 43% of them present only once. The source of this sequence is a woman aged 55-70 years in good health. Input material: blood.

In DNA, the CDR3 is TGTGCCAGCAGCCATGGCAGGGTAGGTCTGCCCCAGCATTTT. Its translation is CASSHGRVGLPQHF. This chain connects TRBV3-1 to TRBJ1-5, with D maybe TRBD1 (5 bases). This CDR3 has 14 amino acids. Trimming removed 3 bases at V and 9 bases at J, with 15 bases between. CDR1 and CDR2 (germline): LGHDT, YNNKEL (reference sequence).